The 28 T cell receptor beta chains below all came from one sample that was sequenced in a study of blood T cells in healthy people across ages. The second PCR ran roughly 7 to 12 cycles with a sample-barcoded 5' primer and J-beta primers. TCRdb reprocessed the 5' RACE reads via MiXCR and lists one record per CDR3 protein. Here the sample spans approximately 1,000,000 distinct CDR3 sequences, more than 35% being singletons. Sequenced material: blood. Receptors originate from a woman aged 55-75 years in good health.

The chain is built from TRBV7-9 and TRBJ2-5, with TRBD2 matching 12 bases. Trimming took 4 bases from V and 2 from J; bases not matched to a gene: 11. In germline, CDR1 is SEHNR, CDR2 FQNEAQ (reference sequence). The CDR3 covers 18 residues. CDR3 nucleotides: TGTGCCAGCAGCTCCTTACCGCTAGCGGGAGGGAATCAAGAGACCCAGTACTTC. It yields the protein CASSSLPLAGGNQETQYF.

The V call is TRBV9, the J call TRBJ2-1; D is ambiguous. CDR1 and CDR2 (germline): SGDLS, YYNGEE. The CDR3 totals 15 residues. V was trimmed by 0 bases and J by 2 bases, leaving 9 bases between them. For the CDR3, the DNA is TGTGCCAGCAGCGTAGGTGACGCACCCTACAATGAGCAGTTCTTC. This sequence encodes CASSVGDAPYNEQFF.

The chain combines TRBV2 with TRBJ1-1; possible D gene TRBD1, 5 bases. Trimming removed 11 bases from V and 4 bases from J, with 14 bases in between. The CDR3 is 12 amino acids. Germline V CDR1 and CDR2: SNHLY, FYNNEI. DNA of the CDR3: TGTGCCGGGGTGTTGGGGGGCACTGAAGCTTTCTTT. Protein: CAGVLGGTEAFF.

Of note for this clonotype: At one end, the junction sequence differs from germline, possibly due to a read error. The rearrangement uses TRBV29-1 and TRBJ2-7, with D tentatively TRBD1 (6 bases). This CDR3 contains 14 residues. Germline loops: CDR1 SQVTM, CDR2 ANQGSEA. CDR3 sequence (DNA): TGCAGCGTTGAAGGAGGGACATACCCCTACGAGCGGTACTTC. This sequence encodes CSVEGGTYPYERYF.

The CDR3 DNA sequence: TGCGCCAGCAGGTGGAGGGGAGGGTTTCTTCAAGGCTACACCTTC. Its protein is CASRWRGGFLQGYTF. This rearrangement joins TRBV5-1 to TRBJ1-2; TRBD1 might be the D (5 bases). The V end was cut by 5 bases, the J end by 8 bases, with 22 bases between. There are 15 residues in the CDR3. Germline CDR1 is SGHRS and CDR2 is YFSETQ. Supplemented by reference TRBV5-1 and TRBJ1-2, the full variable domain reads KAGVTQTPRYLIKTRGQQVTLSCSPISGHRSVSWYQQTPGQGLQFLFEYFSETQRNKGNFPGRFSGRQFSNSRSEMNVSTLELGDSALYLCASRWRGGFLQGYTFGSGTRLTVV.

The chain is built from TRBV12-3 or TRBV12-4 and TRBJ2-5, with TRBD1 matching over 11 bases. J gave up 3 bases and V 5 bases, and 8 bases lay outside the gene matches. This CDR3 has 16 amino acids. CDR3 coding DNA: TGTGCCAGCAGTCCAAGGGACAGGGGGAAGAAAGAGACCCAGTACTTC. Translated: CASSPRDRGKKETQYF.

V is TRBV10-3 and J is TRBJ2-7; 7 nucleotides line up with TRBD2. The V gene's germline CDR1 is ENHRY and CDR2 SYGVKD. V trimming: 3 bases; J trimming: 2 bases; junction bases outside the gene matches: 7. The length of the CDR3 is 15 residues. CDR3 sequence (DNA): TGTGCCATCAGTGATTTGGCTAGCGGAACCTACGAGCAGTACTTC. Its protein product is CAISDLASGTYEQYF.

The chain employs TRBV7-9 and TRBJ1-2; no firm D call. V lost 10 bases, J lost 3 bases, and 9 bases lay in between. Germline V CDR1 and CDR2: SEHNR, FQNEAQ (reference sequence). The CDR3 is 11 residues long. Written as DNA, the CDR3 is TGTGCCATACGTGGAGACTATGGCTACACCTTC. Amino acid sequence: CAIRGDYGYTF.

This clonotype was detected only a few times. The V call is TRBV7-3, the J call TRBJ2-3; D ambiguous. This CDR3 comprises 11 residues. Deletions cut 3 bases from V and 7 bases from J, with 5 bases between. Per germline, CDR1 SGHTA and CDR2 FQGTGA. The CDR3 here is CASSLDHTQYF. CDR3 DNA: TGTGCCAGCAGCTTGGACCATACGCAGTATTTT.

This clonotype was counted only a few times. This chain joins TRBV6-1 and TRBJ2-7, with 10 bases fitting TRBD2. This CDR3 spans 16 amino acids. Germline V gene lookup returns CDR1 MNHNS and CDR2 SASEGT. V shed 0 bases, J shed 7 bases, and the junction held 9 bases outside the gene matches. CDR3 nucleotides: TGTGCCAGCAGTGAAGCGGGTAGCGGGAGGACGAGGGAGCAGTACTTC. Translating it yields CASSEAGSGRTREQYF.

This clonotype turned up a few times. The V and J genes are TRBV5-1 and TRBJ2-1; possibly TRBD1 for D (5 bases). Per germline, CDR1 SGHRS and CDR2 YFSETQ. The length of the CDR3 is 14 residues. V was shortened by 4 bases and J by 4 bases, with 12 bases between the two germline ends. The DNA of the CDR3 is TGCGCCAGCAGCCTCAGGGTGGGGTACAATGAGCAGTTCTTC. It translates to CASSLRVGYNEQFF.

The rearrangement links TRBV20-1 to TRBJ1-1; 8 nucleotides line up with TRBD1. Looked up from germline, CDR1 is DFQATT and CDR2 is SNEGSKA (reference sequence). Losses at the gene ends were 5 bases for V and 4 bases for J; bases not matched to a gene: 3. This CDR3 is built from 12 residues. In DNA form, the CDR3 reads TGCAGTGCTCGGACAGGGAGCACTGAAGCTTTCTTT. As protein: CSARTGSTEAFF.

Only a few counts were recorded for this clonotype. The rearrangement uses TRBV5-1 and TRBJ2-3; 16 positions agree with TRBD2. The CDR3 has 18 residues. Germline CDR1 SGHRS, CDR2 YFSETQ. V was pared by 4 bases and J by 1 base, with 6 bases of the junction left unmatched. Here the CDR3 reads CASSRGTSGRAGTDTQYF. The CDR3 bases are TGCGCCAGCAGCCGAGGGACTAGCGGGAGGGCCGGCACAGATACGCAGTATTTT.

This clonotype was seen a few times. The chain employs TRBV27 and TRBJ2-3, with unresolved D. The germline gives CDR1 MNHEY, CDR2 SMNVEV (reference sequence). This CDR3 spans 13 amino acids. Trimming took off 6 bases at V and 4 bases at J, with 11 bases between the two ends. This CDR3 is CASSHGAADTQYF. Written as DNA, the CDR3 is TGTGCCAGCAGCCACGGAGCAGCAGATACGCAGTATTTT.

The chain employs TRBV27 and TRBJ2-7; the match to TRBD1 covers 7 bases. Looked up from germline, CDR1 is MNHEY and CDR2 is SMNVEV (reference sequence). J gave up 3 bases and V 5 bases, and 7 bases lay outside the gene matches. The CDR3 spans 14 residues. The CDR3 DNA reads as TGTGCCAGCAGTACGAGAGGGGGCGGCTACGAGCAGTACTTC. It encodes CASSTRGGGYEQYF.

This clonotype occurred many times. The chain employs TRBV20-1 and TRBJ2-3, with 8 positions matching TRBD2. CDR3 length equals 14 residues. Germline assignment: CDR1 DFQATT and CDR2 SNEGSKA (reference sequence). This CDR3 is CSLNRGGRTDTQYF. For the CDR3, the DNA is TGCAGCTTAAACCGGGGGGGGCGGACAGATACGCAGTATTTT.

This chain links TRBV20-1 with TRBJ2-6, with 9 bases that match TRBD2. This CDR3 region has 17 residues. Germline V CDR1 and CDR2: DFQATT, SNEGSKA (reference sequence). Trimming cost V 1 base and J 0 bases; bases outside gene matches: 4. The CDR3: CSARVGSGSSGANVLTF. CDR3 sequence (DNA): TGCAGTGCTAGAGTCGGTAGCGGGAGCTCTGGGGCCAACGTCCTGACTTTC.

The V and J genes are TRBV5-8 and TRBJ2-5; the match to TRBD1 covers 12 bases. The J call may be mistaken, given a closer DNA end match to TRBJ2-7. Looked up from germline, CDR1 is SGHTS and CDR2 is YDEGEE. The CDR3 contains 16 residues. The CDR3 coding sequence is TGTGCCAGCAGCTTGGAATGGGGACAGGGGGCCTGCGAGCAGTACTTC. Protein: CASSLEWGQGACEQYF.

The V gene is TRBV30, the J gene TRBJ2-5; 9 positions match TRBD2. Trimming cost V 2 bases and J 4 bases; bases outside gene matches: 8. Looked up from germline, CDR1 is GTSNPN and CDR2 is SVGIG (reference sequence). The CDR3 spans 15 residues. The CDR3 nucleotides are TGTGCCTGGAGTAGTACGCGGGAGGGCCGAGAGACCCAGTACTTC. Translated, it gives CAWSSTREGRETQYF.

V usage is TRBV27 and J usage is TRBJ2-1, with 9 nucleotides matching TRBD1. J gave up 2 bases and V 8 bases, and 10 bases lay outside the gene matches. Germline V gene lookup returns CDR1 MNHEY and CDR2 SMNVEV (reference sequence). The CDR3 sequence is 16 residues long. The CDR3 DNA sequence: TGTGCCAGCGGCTTCCGGGACAGGGTTGCCTACAATGAGCAGTTCTTC. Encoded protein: CASGFRDRVAYNEQFF.

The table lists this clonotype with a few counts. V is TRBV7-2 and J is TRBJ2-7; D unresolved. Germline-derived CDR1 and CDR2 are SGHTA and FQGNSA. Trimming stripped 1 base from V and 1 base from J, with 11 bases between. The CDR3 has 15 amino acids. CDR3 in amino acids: CASSLGGLESYEQYF. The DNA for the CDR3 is TGTGCCAGCAGCTTAGGTGGCCTAGAGTCCTACGAGCAGTACTTC.

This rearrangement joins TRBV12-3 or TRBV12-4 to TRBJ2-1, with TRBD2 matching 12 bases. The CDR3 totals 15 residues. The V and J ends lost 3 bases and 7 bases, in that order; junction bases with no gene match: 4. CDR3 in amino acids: CASSFASGRGNEQFF. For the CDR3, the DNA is TGTGCCAGCAGTTTCGCTAGCGGGAGGGGGAATGAGCAGTTCTTC.

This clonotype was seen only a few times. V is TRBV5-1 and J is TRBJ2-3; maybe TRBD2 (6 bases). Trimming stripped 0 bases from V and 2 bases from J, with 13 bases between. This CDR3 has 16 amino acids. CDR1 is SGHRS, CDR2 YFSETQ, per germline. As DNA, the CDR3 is TGCGCCAGCAGCTTGGCCGTTACGGGAGACACAGATACGCAGTATTTT. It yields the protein CASSLAVTGDTDTQYF.

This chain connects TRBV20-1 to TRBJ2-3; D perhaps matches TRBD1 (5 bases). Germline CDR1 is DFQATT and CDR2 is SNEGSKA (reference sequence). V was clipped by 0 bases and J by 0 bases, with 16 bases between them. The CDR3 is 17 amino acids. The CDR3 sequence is CSARDPRTHGSTDTQYF. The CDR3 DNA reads TGCAGTGCTAGAGATCCACGGACACATGGAAGCACAGATACGCAGTATTTT.

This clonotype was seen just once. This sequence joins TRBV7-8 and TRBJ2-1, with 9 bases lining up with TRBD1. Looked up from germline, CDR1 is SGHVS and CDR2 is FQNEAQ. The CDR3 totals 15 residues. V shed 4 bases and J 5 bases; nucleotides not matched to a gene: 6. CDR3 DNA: TGTGCCAGCAGCTACGGGACAGGGACAAACAATGAGCAGTTCTTC. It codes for CASSYGTGTNNEQFF.

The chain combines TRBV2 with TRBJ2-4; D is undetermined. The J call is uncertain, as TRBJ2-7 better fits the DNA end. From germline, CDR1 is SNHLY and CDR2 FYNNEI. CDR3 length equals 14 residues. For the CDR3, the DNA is TGTGCCAGCAGAGCGCCGCTTCAATACTACGAGCAGTACTTC. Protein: CASRAPLQYYEQYF.

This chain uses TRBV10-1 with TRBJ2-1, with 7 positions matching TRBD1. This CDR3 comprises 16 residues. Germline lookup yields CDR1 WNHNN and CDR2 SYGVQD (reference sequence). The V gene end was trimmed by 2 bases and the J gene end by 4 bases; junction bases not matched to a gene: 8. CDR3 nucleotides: TGCGCCAGCAGTGAGGGCCGACAGGGAGCTTACAATGAGCAGTTCTTC. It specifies CASSEGRQGAYNEQFF.

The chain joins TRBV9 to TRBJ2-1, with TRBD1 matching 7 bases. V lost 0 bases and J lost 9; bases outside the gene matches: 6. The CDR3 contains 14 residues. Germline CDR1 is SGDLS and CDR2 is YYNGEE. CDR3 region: CASSVGDQGVEQFF. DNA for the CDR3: TGTGCCAGCAGCGTAGGTGACCAGGGGGTTGAGCAGTTCTTC.